These 16 T cell receptor beta chains share one sample of origin, sequenced in a study of T cells in Graves' hyperthyroidism and ophthalmopathy. There were TCR beta CDR3 regions amplified from RNA transcripts. The primer set for the first-round RT-PCR of the TCR CDR3 was HTBI. TCRdb processed the multiplex PCR reads anew with MiXCR; each CDR3 protein has one entry. The profile covers a few hundred thousand distinct CDR3 sequences, with just over 45% appearing a single time and about 8% taken by the ten largest. The sample consisted of peripheral blood or thyroid tissue (not recorded which). The receptors were gathered from a woman aged 18-29 years with Graves' hyperthyroidism.

As to this clonotype: This may arise from a read error, as a much more abundant clone is one base away. V and J are TRBV7-7 and TRBJ2-2; 14 bases line up with TRBD2. This CDR3 contains 16 residues. CDR1 is SSHAT and CDR2 is FNYEAQ in the germline V gene (reference sequence). CDR3 sequence (DNA): TGTGCTAGCAGCCCGGGACTAGCGGGAGCCGCCGGGGAGCTGTTTTTT. The encoded protein is CASSPGLAGAAGELFF.

Of note for this clonotype: A much bigger clone sits one base away, suggesting this may be a read error. This chain uses TRBV7-3 with TRBJ2-7; D call uncertain. From germline, CDR1 is SGHTA and CDR2 FQGTGA. This CDR3 has 11 residues. With 6 bases removed from V and 3 bases from J, the gap between germline ends came to 6 bases. Written as DNA, the CDR3 is TGTGCCAGCAGGGGGTTCTACGAGCAGTACTTC. It codes for CASRGFYEQYF. Looking up the rest from reference TRBV7-3 and TRBJ2-7 gives the full variable domain: GAGVSQTPSNKVTEKGKYVELRCDPISGHTALYWYRQSLGQGPEFLIYFQGTGAADDSGLPNDRFFAVRPEGSVSTLKIQRTERGDSAVYLCASRGFYEQYFGPGTRLTVT.

The sample holds many counts of this clonotype. This chain uses TRBV5-1 with TRBJ1-2; D remains unclear. V was trimmed by 0 bases and J by 8 bases, leaving 11 bases between them. The CDR3 length is 13 residues. Germline CDR1 SGHRS, CDR2 YFSETQ. CDR3 sequence reads: CASSLDLPMGYTF. DNA for the CDR3: TGCGCCAGCAGCTTGGACTTACCGATGGGCTACACCTTC. The whole variable domain, filled in from reference TRBV5-1 and TRBJ1-2, reads KAGVTQTPRYLIKTRGQQVTLSCSPISGHRSVSWYQQTPGQGLQFLFEYFSETQRNKGNFPGRFSGRQFSNSRSEMNVSTLELGDSALYLCASSLDLPMGYTFGSGTRLTVV.

The rearrangement joins TRBV6-4 to TRBJ1-1; tentatively, D is TRBD1 (6 bases). The CDR3 covers 15 residues. The V gene's germline CDR1 is MRHNA and CDR2 SNTAGT. The V gene lost 2 bases and the J gene lost 4 bases, with 14 bases spanning the gap. CDR3 loop: CASSDRGAGSTEAFF. Here the CDR3 DNA reads TGTGCCAGCAGTGACAGGGGGGCAGGCTCCACTGAAGCTTTCTTT.

V is TRBV7-2 and J is TRBJ2-3; 7 nucleotides line up with TRBD2. Trimming took 5 bases from V and 2 from J; bases not matched to a gene: 10. Germline V CDR1 and CDR2: SGHTA, FQGNSA. CDR3 length equals 16 residues. The CDR3 here is CASSLPPERDTDTQYF. The CDR3 coding sequence is TGTGCCAGCAGCCTACCCCCTGAGCGGGACACAGATACGCAGTATTTT.

This clonotype has a handful of counts. The V gene is TRBV7-9, the J gene TRBJ2-1; D is possibly TRBD2 (6 bases). Per germline, CDR1 SEHNR and CDR2 FQNEAQ (reference sequence). V lost 11 bases, J lost 9 bases, and 14 bases lay in between. This CDR3 contains 11 residues. Here the CDR3 DNA reads TGTGCCTTACAGATGCGGGGTGAGCAGTTCTTC. Residues: CALQMRGEQFF.

Ten or more counts support this clonotype. The V and J genes are TRBV12-5 and TRBJ2-7, with D unresolved. V lost 0 bases to trimming and J lost 3 bases, with 12 bases between them. In germline, CDR1 is LGHNT, CDR2 FRNRAP. This CDR3 region has 15 residues. Here the CDR3 DNA reads TGTGCTAGTGGTTTGGTGGTGGAGAGGAACTACGAGCAGTACTTC. Its translation: CASGLVVERNYEQYF.

This chain links TRBV29-1 with TRBJ1-6, with 8 bases matching TRBD1. CDR1 is SQVTM and CDR2 is ANQGSEA in the germline V gene. The CDR3 has 14 residues. V shed 7 bases, J shed 6 bases, and the junction held 8 bases outside the gene matches. The CDR3 DNA follows: TGCAGCGGATTGACAGGGGCGATTAATTCACCCCTCCACTTT. It translates to CSGLTGAINSPLHF. Full variable domain (missing parts from reference TRBV29-1 and TRBJ1-6): SAVISQKPSRDICQRGTSLTIQCQVDSQVTMMFWYRQQPGQSLTLIATANQGSEATYESGFVIDKFPISRPNLTFSTLTVSNMSPEDSSIYLCSGLTGAINSPLHFGNGTRLTVT.

This clonotype was picked up one time. The chain combines TRBV9 with TRBJ1-5; 10 bases agree with TRBD2. Gene TRBJ2-3 matches the end of the DNA better, so the J call may be wrong. The CDR3 loop spans 14 amino acids. CDR1 and CDR2 (germline): SGDLS, YYNGEE. CDR3 protein: CASSVGLAGDTQYF. The CDR3 DNA sequence: TGTGCCAGCAGCGTAGGACTAGCGGGAGATACGCAGTATTTT.

The rearrangement links TRBV20-1 to TRBJ2-7; TRBD1 matches 7 bases. From germline, CDR1 is DFQATT and CDR2 SNEGSKA (reference sequence). This CDR3 contains 12 residues. CDR3 sequence: CRATGLGYEQYF. The CDR3, as DNA: TGCAGAGCGACAGGGCTGGGCTACGAGCAGTACTTC.

On this clonotype itself: A much larger clone differs from this one at a single base, so this may be a read error. The V gene is TRBV7-2, the J gene TRBJ2-3; D unresolved. Trimming took off 0 bases at V and 6 bases at J, with 7 bases between the two ends. This CDR3 region has 13 residues. CDR1 and CDR2 (germline): SGHTA, FQGNSA. In DNA form, the CDR3 reads TGTGCCAGCAGCTTAGCAGTTCTGGATACGCAGTATTTT. Translated: CASSLAVLDTQYF.

The chain combines TRBV12-3 or TRBV12-4 with TRBJ1-6; 9 positions agree with TRBD1. This CDR3 region has 12 residues. J was trimmed by 14 bases and V by 7 bases; bases with no gene match: 6. The CDR3 loop reads CASIKDRGSLHF. CDR3 coding DNA: TGTGCCAGCATCAAGGACAGGGGATCCCTCCACTTT.

This clonotype appeared many times. The rearrangement joins TRBV29-1 to TRBJ1-1, with D uncertain. Trimming took 3 bases from V and 1 from J, leaving 3 bases between them. Germline CDR1 SQVTM, CDR2 ANQGSEA. The CDR3 consists of 11 residues. The CDR3 spells CSVDGNTEAFF. Here the CDR3 DNA reads TGCAGCGTTGACGGGAACACTGAAGCTTTCTTT. The full variable domain, rest sourced from reference TRBV29-1 and TRBJ1-1, is SAVISQKPSRDICQRGTSLTIQCQVDSQVTMMFWYRQQPGQSLTLIATANQGSEATYESGFVIDKFPISRPNLTFSTLTVSNMSPEDSSIYLCSVDGNTEAFFGQGTRLTVV.

This clonotype was seen ten or more times. V usage is TRBV4-1 and J usage is TRBJ1-6; 12 nucleotides align to TRBD1. Germline V gives CDR1 MGHRA, CDR2 YSYEKL. The junction had 7 bases not matched to a gene; V was cut back by 4 bases and J by 9 bases. The CDR3 runs to 16 residues. The CDR3: CASSRGQGALGSPLHF. The CDR3 DNA follows: TGCGCCAGCAGCCGGGGACAGGGGGCGTTGGGTTCACCCCTCCACTTT.

This clonotype was seen repeatedly, ten times or more. The chain is built from TRBV19 and TRBJ1-5; D call uncertain. The CDR3 sequence is 15 residues long. V was shortened by 0 bases and J by 0 bases, with 6 bases between the two germline ends. Looked up from germline, CDR1 is LNHDA and CDR2 is SQIVND (reference sequence). The CDR3, as DNA: TGTGCCAGTAGTATAGAGGGTTATAGCAATCAGCCCCAGCATTTT. It encodes CASSIEGYSNQPQHF.

This rearrangement joins TRBV7-8 to TRBJ1-2, with TRBD1 matching over 8 bases. Germline V gene sequence: CDR1 SGHVS, CDR2 FQNEAQ. The CDR3 is 14 amino acids. V was clipped by 2 bases and J by 6 bases; unmatched bases: 5. The CDR3 region is CASSLSGGTDGYTF. The CDR3 nucleotides are TGTGCCAGCAGCTTATCAGGGGGCACGGATGGCTACACCTTC.